This is a list of T cell receptor beta chains from one sample in a study of identical twins. TCRdb re-analysed the 5' RACE reads in MiXCR, keeping a single row per CDR3 protein. The table lists some 660,000 distinct CDR3 sequences, 8.5% to 9.5% of them singletons. The same specimen was also included in a second study, on yellow fever vaccine responses in identical twins.

The specimen sequenced was PBMCs. These receptors were taken from a woman aged 18-29 years in good health. CDR3s include the opening cysteine and the closing phenylalanine or tryptophan. The D gene is left open where the match is weak. Not all rows give a size; the values are once, few, many and, for expanded clones, a class.

clone size	J gene	D gene	V gene	CDR3 DNA	CDR3 protein
few	TRBJ2-1	NA	TRBV28	TGTGCCAGCAGTTCACCTCGGATACTAAACAATGAGCAGTTCTTC	CASSSPRILNNEQFF
NA	TRBJ2-7	NA	TRBV5-5	TGTGCCAGCAGCTTGGAGGCAAATGGGAAGCAGTACTTC	CASSLEANGKQYF
few	TRBJ1-6	TRBD1	TRBV5-5	TGTGCCAGCAGCCACCGGGACAGGGATTACTCACCCCTCCACTTT	CASSHRDRDYSPLHF
many	TRBJ1-1	NA	TRBV2	TGTGCCAGCAGTGAACAGGGGACGACTGAAGCTTTCTTT	CASSEQGTTEAFF
few	TRBJ1-3	NA	TRBV20-1	TGCAGTGCTAGGGCCGAGGGCTCTGGAAACACCATATATTTT	CSARAEGSGNTIYF
many	TRBJ1-1	NA	TRBV3-1	TGTGCCAGCAGCCGAACAGGAGACACTGAAGCTTTCTTT	CASSRTGDTEAFF
few	TRBJ2-2	TRBD1	TRBV6-1	TGTGCCAGCAGTCCGGACAGGGAAGGCGGGGAGCTGTTTTTT	CASSPDREGGELFF
NA	TRBJ2-7	TRBD2	TRBV6-1	TGTGCCAGCAGTCCGACCGGGACTAGCCCCCACGAGCAGTACTTC	CASSPTGTSPHEQYF
few	TRBJ2-7	TRBD2	TRBV20-1	TGCAGTGCTCCGAAGACTAGCGGGCTAACCTACGAGCAGTACTTC	CSAPKTSGLTYEQYF
few	TRBJ1-2	NA	TRBV7-2	TGTGCCAGCAGCTTATCTGACACTCGCTATGGCTACACCTTC	CASSLSDTRYGYTF
NA	TRBJ2-2	NA	TRBV6-1	TGTGCCAGCAGTCCTCTGTCCCGGTCGAACACCGGGGAGCTGTCTTTT	CASSPLSRSNTGELSF
NA	TRBJ2-7	NA	TRBV19	TGTGCCAGTAGTACCCAGGGAAGCTCCTACGAGCAGTACTTC	CASSTQGSSYEQYF
many	TRBJ2-1	NA	TRBV2	TGTGCCAGCAGTGAAGGGGGCCTATTGGTTGAGCAGTTCTTC	CASSEGGLLVEQFF
NA	TRBJ2-7	TRBD1	TRBV28	TGTGCCAGCAGAACCGACAGGGTCTCCTACGAGCAGTACTTC	CASRTDRVSYEQYF
NA	TRBJ1-5	NA	TRBV7-8	TGTGCCAGCAGCTCCGCCCGGACTGGTATAAGCAATCAGCCCCAGCATTTT	CASSSARTGISNQPQHF
many	TRBJ2-3	TRBD2	TRBV28	TGTGCCAGCAGCTCTACTATATTACTAGCGGGAGAACCAGATACGCAGTATTTT	CASSSTILLAGEPDTQYF
few	TRBJ2-2	NA	TRBV3-1	TGTGCCAGCAGCCAAGTCGTGGGGCTCTACGCCGGGGAGCTGTTTTTT	CASSQVVGLYAGELFF